Shown below are 24 T cell receptor beta chains from a single sample sequenced in a study of T cell responses to AZD1222 COVID-19 vaccine. TCRdb keeps only in-frame clones here, not all; method: immunoSEQ multiplex PCR. The sample has about 130,000 clones, roughly 85% seen once. The source was peripheral blood, collected 28 days after the second dose of the MenACWY control vaccine. Receptors were obtained from an adult who received the MenACWY meningococcal vaccine as a control.

The chain combines TRBV5-6 with TRBJ1-1; TRBD1 might be the D (5 bases). V lost 0 bases and J lost 0, with 6 bases in between. This CDR3 spans 14 amino acids. Looked up from germline, CDR1 is SGHDT and CDR2 is YYEEEE. The CDR3 loop is CASSLGQMNTEAFF. The CDR3 coding sequence is TGTGCCAGCAGCTTGGGACAGATGAACACTGAAGCTTTCTTT.

The rearrangement uses TRBV5-6 and TRBJ1-5, with D possibly matching TRBD1 (5 bases). The V end was cut by 4 bases, the J end by 5 bases, with 16 bases between. The CDR3 contains 15 residues. CDR1 is SGHDT and CDR2 is YYEEEE in the germline V gene. CDR3 in amino acids: CASSLRDQGHQPQHF. The CDR3 DNA is TGTGCCAGCAGCCTCCGGGACCAGGGCCATCAGCCCCAGCATTTT.

Only one count was recorded for this clone. The CDR3 DNA reads as TGCGCCAGCAGCTTGGGCAGGGGCTTCGGTGAAAAACTGTTTTTT. It is translated as CASSLGRGFGEKLFF. The chain is built from TRBV5-1 and TRBJ1-4; D is possibly TRBD1 (6 bases). Germline loops: CDR1 SGHRS, CDR2 YFSETQ. The ends were cut back, 0 bases at V and 7 bases at J, with 13 bases in the middle. There are 15 residues in the CDR3. Variable domain in full (rest from reference TRBV5-1 and TRBJ1-4): KAGVTQTPRYLIKTRGQQVTLSCSPISGHRSVSWYQQTPGQGLQFLFEYFSETQRNKGNFPGRFSGRQFSNSRSEMNVSTLELGDSALYLCASSLGRGFGEKLFFGSGTQLSVL.

The V gene is TRBV6-5, the J gene TRBJ1-5; a possible D gene is TRBD1 (5 bases). Trimming left V 7 bases short and J 4 bases short, with 14 bases between. This CDR3 region has 14 residues. Germline CDR1 and CDR2: MNHEY and SVGAGI. CDR3 in DNA: TGTGCCAGCACCTCGGGGGGGGGAAATCAGCCCCAGCATTTT. Translation: CASTSGGGNQPQHF.

The chain has TRBV7-2 and TRBJ2-7, with a tentative D call TRBD1 (5 bases). Germline CDR1 reads SGHTA; CDR2 reads FQGNSA. This CDR3 is built from 16 residues. V gave up 1 base and J gave up 2 bases, with 15 bases separating them. Here the CDR3 reads CASSLVSQVSTYEQYF. The CDR3 DNA reads TGTGCCAGCAGCTTAGTGTCACAGGTGTCTACCTACGAGCAGTACTTC.

The chain has TRBV4-2 and TRBJ1-3; 8 bases are a match to TRBD1. V dropped 0 bases and J dropped 6; count of bases not matched to a gene: 7. The CDR3 length is 16 residues. Germline CDR1 and CDR2: LGHNA and YNFKEQ. The CDR3 is CASSQDRRGHKNTIYF. The CDR3 coding sequence is TGTGCCAGCAGCCAAGATCGCAGGGGGCATAAAAACACCATATATTTT.

The chain recombines TRBV4-1 with TRBJ1-1; 10 bases are shared with TRBD1. V lost 7 bases to trimming and J lost 4 bases; unmatched junction nucleotides: 12. This CDR3 has 16 residues. The germline V gene encodes CDR1 MGHRA and CDR2 YSYEKL. CDR3 in DNA: TGCGCCAGCACCCGGTTAGGGACAGGGGTTGGCACTGAAGCTTTCTTT. The encoded protein is CASTRLGTGVGTEAFF.

The rearrangement joins TRBV5-1 to TRBJ1-1, with D possibly TRBD1 on 5 matching bases. V was trimmed by 4 bases and J by 5 bases, leaving 15 bases between them. The CDR3 extends over 14 amino acids. Per germline, CDR1 SGHRS and CDR2 YFSETQ. Written as DNA, the CDR3 is TGCGCCAGCAGCCTAATCCAGGGAGGGACTGAAGCTTTCTTT. This encodes CASSLIQGGTEAFF.

The CDR3 reads CASSLAPGEGTGYTF. DNA for the CDR3: TGCGCCAGCAGCTTGGCCCCCGGGGAGGGTACTGGCTACACCTTC. V and J are TRBV5-1 and TRBJ1-2; D unclear. Germline V gene data show CDR1 as SGHRS and CDR2 as YFSETQ. The length of the CDR3 is 15 residues. V lost 0 bases to trimming and J lost 7 bases, with 16 bases between them.

The chain uses TRBV20-1 and TRBJ2-3, with D unclear. The V and J ends lost 6 bases and 2 bases respectively, with 6 bases between them. CDR3 length: 11 residues. Germline V CDR1 and CDR2: DFQATT, SNEGSKA (reference sequence). The CDR3 nucleotides read TGCAGTGCCCTACTCACAGATACGCAGTATTTT. Translation gives CSALLTDTQYF.

The V gene is TRBV24-1, the J gene TRBJ2-1, with 11 bases fitting TRBD1. From germline, CDR1 is KGHDR and CDR2 SFDVKD. The trim removed 1 base at V and 6 bases at J, leaving 1 base unmatched. The CDR3 runs to 15 residues. The CDR3 here is CATSDFGTGGNEQFF. DNA for the CDR3: TGTGCCACCAGTGATTTCGGGACAGGGGGCAATGAGCAGTTCTTC.

The chain recombines TRBV7-3 with TRBJ2-7, with TRBD2 matching 9 bases. The CDR3 consists of 14 residues. Germline CDR1 and CDR2: SGHTA and FQGTGA. J was trimmed by 3 bases and V by 5 bases; bases with no gene match: 5. CDR3 bases: TGTGCCAGCAGCCAGACTAGCGGAATCTACGAGCAGTACTTC. It codes for CASSQTSGIYEQYF.

The chain is built from TRBV15 and TRBJ2-2; the D is unclear. This CDR3 is 12 amino acids long. Germline values: CDR1 LNHNV, CDR2 YYDKDF (reference sequence). Trimming cost V 1 base and J 4 bases, with 1 base left between them. The CDR3: CATSRVTGELFF. The CDR3 DNA follows: TGTGCCACCAGCAGAGTCACCGGGGAGCTGTTTTTT.

This chain links TRBV28 with TRBJ1-2, with 7 bases aligning to TRBD1. Germline V gene sequence: CDR1 MDHEN, CDR2 SYDVKM. V was pared by 3 bases and J by 8 bases, with 3 bases of the junction left unmatched. This CDR3 spans 12 amino acids. The CDR3 nucleotides read TGTGCCAGCAGTTTGACAGGGAAGGGCTACACCTTC. Amino acid sequence: CASSLTGKGYTF.

The J gene is TRBJ2-4, the V gene TRBV28, with D hard to call. The CDR3 extends over 15 amino acids. V was cut by 2 bases and J by 0 bases, with 8 bases left in between. Germline V gene data show CDR1 as MDHEN and CDR2 as SYDVKM. The CDR3 spells CASSLQLIAKNIQYF. The CDR3 DNA sequence: TGTGCCAGCAGTTTACAGCTTATAGCCAAAAACATTCAGTACTTC.

The chain combines TRBV14 with TRBJ2-5, with TRBD1 matching over 7 bases. The CDR3 consists of 14 residues. J gave up 4 bases and V 1 base, and 3 bases lay outside the gene matches. From germline, CDR1 is SGHDN and CDR2 FVKESK. CDR3 in amino acids: CASSQVQGRETQYF. In DNA, the CDR3 is TGTGCCAGCAGCCAAGTACAGGGGAGAGAGACCCAGTACTTC.

This CDR3 reads CASSSRPGANVLTF. In DNA form, the CDR3 reads TGTGCCAGCAGCTCGAGGCCTGGGGCCAACGTCCTGACTTTC. The chain links TRBV9 to TRBJ2-6, with D unclear. Germline V lookup: CDR1 SGDLS, CDR2 YYNGEE. V was trimmed by 4 bases and J by 2 bases, leaving 7 bases between them. This CDR3 is built from 14 residues.

V usage is TRBV2 and J usage is TRBJ1-4; 8 bases line up with TRBD1. The V gene end was trimmed by 8 bases and the J gene end by 8 bases; junction bases not matched to a gene: 7. Germline V gene sequence: CDR1 SNHLY, CDR2 FYNNEI. CDR3 length: 13 amino acids. The CDR3 spells CASARGPQEKLFF. In nucleotides, the CDR3 is TGTGCCAGCGCCAGGGGGCCCCAGGAAAAACTGTTTTTT.

The rearrangement links TRBV5-8 to TRBJ1-5; no reliable D call. CDR1 SGHTS and CDR2 YDEGEE come from the germline V gene. This CDR3 has 15 residues. V was clipped by 1 base and J by 3 bases, with 11 bases between them. The CDR3 here is CASSLTDGFNQPQHF. The CDR3 region has the DNA TGTGCCAGCAGCTTGACCGACGGGTTCAATCAGCCCCAGCATTTT. Combining the CDR3 with reference TRBV5-8 and TRBJ1-5 gives the whole variable domain EAGVTQSPTHLIKTRGQQATLRCSPISGHTSVYWYQQALGLGLQFLLWYDEGEERNRGNFPPRFSGRQFPNYSSELNVNALELEDSALYLCASSLTDGFNQPQHFGDGTRLSIL.

The chain employs TRBV28 and TRBJ1-2, with 9 bases fitting TRBD1. This CDR3 has 15 residues. CDR1 MDHEN and CDR2 SYDVKM come from the germline V gene. The V gene end was trimmed by 4 bases and the J gene end by 0 bases; junction bases not matched to a gene: 3. The chain's CDR3 is CASSSTGGANYGYTF. CDR3 DNA: TGTGCCAGCAGTTCAACAGGGGGCGCTAACTATGGCTACACCTTC.

This clone was detected once. This rearrangement joins TRBV18 to TRBJ1-2; no reliable D call. Trimming removed 3 bases at V and 0 bases at J, with 11 bases between. CDR3 size: 15 residues. Germline V gene lookup returns CDR1 KGHSH and CDR2 LQKENI. The CDR3 DNA is TGTGCCAGCTCACCGAGGACGGATCCTAACTATGGCTACACCTTC. Protein product: CASSPRTDPNYGYTF.

The V and J genes are TRBV25-1 and TRBJ2-3; a possible D gene is TRBD1 (5 bases). In germline, CDR1 is MGHDK, CDR2 SYGVNS. V dropped 6 bases and J dropped 0 bases, with 16 bases sitting between them. This CDR3 region has 16 residues. CDR3 loop: CASRAWGDPSTDTQYF. CDR3 DNA sequence: TGTGCCAGCAGGGCCTGGGGCGACCCTAGCACAGATACGCAGTATTTT. Looking up the rest from reference TRBV25-1 and TRBJ2-3 gives the full variable domain: EADIYQTPRYLVIGTGKKITLECSQTMGHDKMYWYQQDPGMELHLIHYSYGVNSTEKGDLSSESTVSRIRTEHFPLTLESARPSHTSQYLCASRAWGDPSTDTQYFGPGTRLTVL.

CDR3 DNA: TGTGCCAGCAGTTTATCACCCTACCGGAACAATGAGCAGTTCTTC. Amino acid sequence: CASSLSPYRNNEQFF. The V gene is TRBV27, the J gene TRBJ2-1, with unresolved D. Germline-derived CDR1 and CDR2 are MNHEY and SMNVEV (reference sequence). Trimming left V 0 bases short and J 5 bases short, with 11 bases between. The CDR3 is made up of 15 amino acids.

The chain carries TRBV11-3 and TRBJ1-3; D unclear. Germline loops: CDR1 SGHNT, CDR2 YENEEA. This CDR3 comprises 14 residues. Trimming took off 4 bases at V and 5 bases at J, with 12 bases between the two ends. This CDR3 reads CASSSGSDRNTIYF. The CDR3 DNA reads TGTGCCAGCAGCTCGGGGTCGGACCGAAACACCATATATTTT. Combining the CDR3 with reference TRBV11-3 and TRBJ1-3 gives the whole variable domain EAGVVQSPRYKIIEKKQPVAFWCNPISGHNTLYWYLQNLGQGPELLIRYENEEAVDDSQLPKDRFSAERLKGVDSTLKIQPAELGDSAVYLCASSSGSDRNTIYFGEGSWLTVV.